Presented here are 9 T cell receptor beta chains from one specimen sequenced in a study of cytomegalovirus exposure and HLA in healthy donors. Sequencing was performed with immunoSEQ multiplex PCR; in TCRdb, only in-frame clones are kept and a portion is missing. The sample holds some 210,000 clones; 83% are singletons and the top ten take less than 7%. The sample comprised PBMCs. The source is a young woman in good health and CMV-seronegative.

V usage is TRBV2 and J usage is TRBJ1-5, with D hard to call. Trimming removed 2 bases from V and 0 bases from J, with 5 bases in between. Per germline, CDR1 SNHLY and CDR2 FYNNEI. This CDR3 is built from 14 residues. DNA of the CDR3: TGTGCCAGCAGTGAACGGACTAGCAATCAGCCCCAGCATTTT. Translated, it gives CASSERTSNQPQHF.

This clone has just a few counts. CDR3 nucleotides: TGTGCCAGCAGCGCAGGGGACAGCACGGGTGGCTACACCTTC. This gives the protein CASSAGDSTGGYTF. This chain connects TRBV9 to TRBJ1-2; TRBD1 matches 7 bases. Per the germline V gene, CDR1 is SGDLS and CDR2 is YYNGEE. This CDR3 comprises 14 residues. Trimming at V came to 3 bases and at J to 7 bases, leaving 9 bases not matched to a gene.

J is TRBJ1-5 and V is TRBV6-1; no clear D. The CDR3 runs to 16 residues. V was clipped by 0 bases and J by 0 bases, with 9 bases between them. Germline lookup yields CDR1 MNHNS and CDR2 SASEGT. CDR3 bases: TGTGCCAGCAGTGAAGCGCCGGAGTATAGCAATCAGCCCCAGCATTTT. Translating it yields CASSEAPEYSNQPQHF.

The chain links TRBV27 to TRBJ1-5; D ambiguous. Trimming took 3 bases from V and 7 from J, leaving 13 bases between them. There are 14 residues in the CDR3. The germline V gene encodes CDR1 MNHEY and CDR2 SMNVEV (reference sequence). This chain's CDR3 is CASSFGPGRQPQHF. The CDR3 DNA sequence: TGTGCCAGCAGTTTTGGACCCGGGCGACAGCCCCAGCATTTT.

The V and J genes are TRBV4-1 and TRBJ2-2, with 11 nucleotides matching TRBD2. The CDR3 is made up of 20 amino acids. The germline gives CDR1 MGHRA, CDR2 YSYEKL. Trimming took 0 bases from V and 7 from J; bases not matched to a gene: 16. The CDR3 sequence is CASSQDFLRLAGGPGGELFF. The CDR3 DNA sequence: TGCGCCAGCAGCCAAGATTTCCTCCGGCTAGCGGGAGGTCCTGGCGGGGAGCTGTTTTTT.

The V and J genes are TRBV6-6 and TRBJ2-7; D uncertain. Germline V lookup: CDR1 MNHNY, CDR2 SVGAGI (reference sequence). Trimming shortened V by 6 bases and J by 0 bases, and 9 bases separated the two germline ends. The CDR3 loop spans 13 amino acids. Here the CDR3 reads CASRAMPSYEQYF. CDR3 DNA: TGTGCCAGCAGAGCAATGCCCTCCTACGAGCAGTACTTC.

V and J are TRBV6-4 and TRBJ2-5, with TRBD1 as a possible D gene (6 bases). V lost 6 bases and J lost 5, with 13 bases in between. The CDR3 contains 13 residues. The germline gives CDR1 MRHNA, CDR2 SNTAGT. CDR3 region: CASSQITGETQYF. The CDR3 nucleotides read TGTGCCAGCAGCCAAATTACAGGGGAGACCCAGTACTTC.

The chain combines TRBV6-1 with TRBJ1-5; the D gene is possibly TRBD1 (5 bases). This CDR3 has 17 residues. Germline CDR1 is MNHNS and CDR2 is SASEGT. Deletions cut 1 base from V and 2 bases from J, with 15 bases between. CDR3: CASSEGGDREGNQPQHF. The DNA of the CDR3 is TGTGCCAGCAGTGAAGGAGGGGATCGGGAGGGCAATCAGCCCCAGCATTTT.

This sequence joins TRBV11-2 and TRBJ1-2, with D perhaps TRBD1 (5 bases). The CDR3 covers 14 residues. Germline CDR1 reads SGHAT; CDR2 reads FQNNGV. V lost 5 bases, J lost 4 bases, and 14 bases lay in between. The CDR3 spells CASSLGAGRYGYTF. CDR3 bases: TGTGCCAGCAGCCTTGGGGCGGGACGCTATGGCTACACCTTC.